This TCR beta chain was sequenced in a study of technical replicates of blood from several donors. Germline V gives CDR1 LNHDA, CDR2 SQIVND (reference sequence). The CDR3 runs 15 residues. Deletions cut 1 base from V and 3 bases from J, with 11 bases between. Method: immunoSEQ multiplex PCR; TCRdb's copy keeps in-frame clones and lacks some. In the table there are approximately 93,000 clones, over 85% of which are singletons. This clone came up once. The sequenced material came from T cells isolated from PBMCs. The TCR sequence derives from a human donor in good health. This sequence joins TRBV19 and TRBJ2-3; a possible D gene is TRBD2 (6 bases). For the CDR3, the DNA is TGTGCCAGTAGTATAGGGCTAGCGAGAACAGATACGCAGTATTTT. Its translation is CASSIGLARTDTQYF.